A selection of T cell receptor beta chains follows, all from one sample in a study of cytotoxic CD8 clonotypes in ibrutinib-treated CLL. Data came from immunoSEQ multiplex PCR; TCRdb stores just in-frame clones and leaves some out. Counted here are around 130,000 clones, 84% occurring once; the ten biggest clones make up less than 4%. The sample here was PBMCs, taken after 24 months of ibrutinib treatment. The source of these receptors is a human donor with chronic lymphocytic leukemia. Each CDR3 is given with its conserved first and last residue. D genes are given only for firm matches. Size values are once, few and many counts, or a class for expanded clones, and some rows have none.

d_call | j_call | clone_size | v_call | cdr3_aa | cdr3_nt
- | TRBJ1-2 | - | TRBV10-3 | CAISESRQGRGYTF | TGTGCCATCAGTGAGTCGAGGCAGGGCCGTGGCTACACCTTC
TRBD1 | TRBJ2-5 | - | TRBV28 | CASSPRTGAHQETQYF | TGTGCCAGCAGTCCGCGGACAGGGGCCCACCAAGAGACCCAGTACTTC
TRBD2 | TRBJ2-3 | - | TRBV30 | CAWNAGGLTDTQYF | TGTGCCTGGAACGCGGGGGGGCTCACAGATACGCAGTATTTT
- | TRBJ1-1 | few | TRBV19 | CASSTGTWYTEAFF | TGTGCCAGTAGTACGGGGACTTGGTACACTGAAGCTTTCTTT
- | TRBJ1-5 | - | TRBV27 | CASSFLSAGRIGNQPQHF | TGTGCCAGCAGTTTCCTAAGTGCAGGGCGCATCGGCAATCAGCCCCAGCATTTT
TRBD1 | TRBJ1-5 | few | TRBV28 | CASKGQDNQPQHF | TGTGCCAGCAAAGGACAGGACAATCAGCCCCAGCATTTT
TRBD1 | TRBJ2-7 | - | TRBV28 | CASSSSGTGINYEQYF | TGTGCCAGCAGTTCTTCCGGGACAGGCATTAACTACGAGCAGTACTTC
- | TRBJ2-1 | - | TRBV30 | CAWNPGLLRFGNEQFF | TGTGCCTGGAACCCCGGCTTGTTGCGGTTTGGGAATGAGCAGTTCTTC
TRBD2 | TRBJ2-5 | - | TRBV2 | CASSGDLAVETQYF | TGTGCCAGCAGTGGGGACCTAGCGGTAGAGACCCAGTACTTC
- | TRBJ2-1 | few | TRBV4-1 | CASSQERISSYNEQFF | TGCGCCAGCAGCCAAGAGAGGATAAGCTCCTACAATGAGCAGTTCTTC
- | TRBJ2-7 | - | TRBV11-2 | CASSPTPPGTISYEQYF | TGTGCCAGCAGCCCCACCCCCCCGGGGACAATCTCCTACGAGCAGTACTTC
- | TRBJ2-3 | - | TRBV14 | CASSQDSGTQYF | TGTGCCAGCAGCCAAGACTCCGGTACGCAGTATTTT
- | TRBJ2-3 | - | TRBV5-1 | CASLKAEGTDTQYF | TGCGCCAGCTTGAAGGCGGAAGGCACAGATACGCAGTATTTT
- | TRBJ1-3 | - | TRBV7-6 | CASSLDGTPFSIYF | TGTGCCAGCAGCTTAGATGGAACACCTTTCTCCATATATTTT
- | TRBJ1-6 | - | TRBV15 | CATSREGLTYNSPLHF | TGTGCCACCAGCAGAGAGGGGCTCACTTATAATTCACCCCTCCACTTT
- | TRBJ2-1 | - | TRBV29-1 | CTGTSSYNEQFF | TGCACCGGGACGAGCTCCTACAATGAGCAGTTCTTC
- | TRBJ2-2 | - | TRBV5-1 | CASSLRTTNTGELFF | TGCGCCAGCAGCTTGCGGACCACGAACACCGGGGAGCTGTTTTTT
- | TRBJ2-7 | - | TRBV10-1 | CASSRTNKGHEQYF | TGCGCCAGCAGTAGGACTAACAAGGGCCACGAGCAGTACTTC
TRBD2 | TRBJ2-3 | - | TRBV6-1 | CASSGHSGTSLPVTQYF | TGTGCCAGCAGTGGACACTCCGGGACTAGTTTGCCAGTTACGCAGTATTTT
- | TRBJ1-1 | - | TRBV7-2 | CASSLQGHSNTEAFF | TGTGCCAGCAGCTTACAGGGACACTCGAACACTGAAGCTTTCTTT
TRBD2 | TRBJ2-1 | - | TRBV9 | CASSVDVAGGNEQFF | TGTGCCAGCAGCGTAGATGTAGCGGGGGGCAATGAGCAGTTCTTC
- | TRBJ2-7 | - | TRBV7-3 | CASSPPLPRGHYEQYF | TGTGCCAGCAGCCCACCCCTCCCTCGTGGTCACTACGAGCAGTACTTC
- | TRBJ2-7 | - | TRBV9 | CASSPSAGALYEQYF | TGTGCCAGCAGCCCCTCGGCGGGGGCCCTTTACGAGCAGTACTTC
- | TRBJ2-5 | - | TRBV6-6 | CASSYGQGGETQYF | TGTGCCAGCAGTTACGGTCAGGGTGGCGAGACCCAGTACTTC
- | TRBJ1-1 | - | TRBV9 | CASTDRWGGEAFF | TGTGCCAGCACTGATCGGTGGGGGGGTGAAGCTTTCTTT
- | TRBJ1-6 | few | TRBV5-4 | CASRTGLQDNSPLHF | TGTGCCAGCAGGACAGGCCTTCAGGATAATTCACCCCTCCACTTT
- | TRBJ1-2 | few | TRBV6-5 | CASSYSVQDRNGYTF | TGTGCCAGCAGTTACTCGGTGCAGGATAGGAATGGCTACACCTTC
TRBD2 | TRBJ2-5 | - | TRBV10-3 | CAIKWGLDSETQYF | TGTGCCATCAAGTGGGGACTAGATTCGGAGACCCAGTACTTC
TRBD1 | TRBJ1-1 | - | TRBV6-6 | CASSYSMTGPTEAFF | TGTGCCAGCAGTTACTCGATGACAGGGCCCACTGAAGCTTTCTTT
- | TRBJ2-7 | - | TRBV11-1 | CASSLETGQMGEQYF | TGTGCCAGCAGCTTAGAGACGGGCCAAATGGGCGAGCAGTACTTC
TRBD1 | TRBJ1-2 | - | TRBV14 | CASSRETGIYGYTF | TGTGCCAGCAGCCGAGAGACAGGGATCTATGGCTACACCTTC
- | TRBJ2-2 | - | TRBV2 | CASRESGRGELFF | TGTGCCAGCAGGGAAAGTGGGAGGGGGGAGCTGTTTTTT
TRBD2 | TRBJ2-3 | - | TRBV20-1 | CSAGRTDTQYF | TGCAGCGCCGGGAGGACCGATACGCAGTATTTT
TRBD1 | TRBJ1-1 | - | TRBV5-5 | CASSQGVPTEAFF | TGTGCCAGCAGCCAGGGGGTCCCCACTGAAGCTTTCTTT
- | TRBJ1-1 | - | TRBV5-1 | CASSLGLMNTEAFF | TGCGCCAGCAGCTTGGGATTGATGAACACTGAAGCTTTCTTT
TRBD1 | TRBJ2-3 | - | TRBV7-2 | CASNTRQGFTDTQYF | TGTGCCAGCAACACCCGACAGGGCTTCACAGATACGCAGTATTTT
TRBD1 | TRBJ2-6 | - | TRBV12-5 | CASGLTKDRDSLSGANVLTF | TGTGCTAGTGGTTTGACAAAAGATAGGGACAGCCTCTCTGGGGCCAACGTCCTGACTTTC
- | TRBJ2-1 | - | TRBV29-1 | CSVGESGVVEQFF | TGCAGCGTGGGGGAGAGCGGCGTGGTTGAGCAGTTCTTC
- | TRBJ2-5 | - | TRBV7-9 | CASSLGQGGQETQYF | TGTGCCAGCAGCTTAGGACAGGGAGGCCAAGAGACCCAGTACTTC
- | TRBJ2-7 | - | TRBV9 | CASSPHLGIAYEQYF | TGTGCCAGCAGCCCACACCTCGGGATAGCCTACGAGCAGTACTTC
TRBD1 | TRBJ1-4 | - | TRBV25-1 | CASHSGGRGLSRLFF | TGTGCCAGCCACTCTGGGGGCAGGGGGCTAAGTCGACTGTTTTTT
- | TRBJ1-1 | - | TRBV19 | CASSINPGMNTEAFF | TGTGCCAGTAGTATAAATCCGGGGATGAACACTGAAGCTTTCTTT
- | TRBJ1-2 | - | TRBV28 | CASSSRGTGDYGYTF | TGTGCCAGCAGTTCAAGGGGAACAGGCGACTATGGCTACACCTTC
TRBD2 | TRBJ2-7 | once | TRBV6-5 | CASLRSSGGTYEQYF | TGTGCCAGCCTTCGATCTAGCGGGGGCACCTACGAGCAGTACTTC
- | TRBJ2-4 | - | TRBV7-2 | CASSSTVAKNIQYF | TGTGCCAGCAGTTCGACAGTAGCCAAAAACATTCAGTACTTC
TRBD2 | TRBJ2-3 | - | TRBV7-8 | CASSYPRRGGTDTQYF | TGTGCCAGCAGCTACCCCAGGCGGGGGGGCACAGATACGCAGTATTTT
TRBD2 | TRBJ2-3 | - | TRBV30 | CAWTGLAGPDTQYF | TGTGCCTGGACGGGACTAGCGGGCCCAGATACGCAGTATTTT
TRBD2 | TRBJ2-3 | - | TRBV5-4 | CASSLVVAGGGTDTQYF | TGTGCCAGCAGCTTGGTGGTAGCGGGGGGTGGCACAGATACGCAGTATTTT
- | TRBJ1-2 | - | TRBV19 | CASSIGRLIEYGYTF | TGTGCCAGTAGTATAGGAAGGTTGATTGAATATGGCTACACCTTC
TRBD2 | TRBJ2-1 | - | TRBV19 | CASSAIVGTSGGPGYNEQFF | TGTGCCAGTAGTGCCATAGTCGGGACTAGCGGGGGGCCCGGCTACAATGAGCAGTTCTTC
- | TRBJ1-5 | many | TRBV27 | CASSLTRGRNQPQHF | TGTGCCAGCAGTTTAACACGGGGGCGAAATCAGCCCCAGCATTTT
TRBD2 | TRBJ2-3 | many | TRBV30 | CAWGLAGGTDTQYF | TGTGCCTGGGGACTAGCGGGGGGTACAGATACGCAGTATTTT
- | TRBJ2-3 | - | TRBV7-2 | CASSPGISTDTQYF | TGTGCCAGCAGCCCCGGGATTTCCACAGATACGCAGTATTTT
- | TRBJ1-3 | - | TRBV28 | CASLNRGASGNTIYF | TGTGCCAGCCTCAACCGGGGGGCGTCTGGAAACACCATATATTTT
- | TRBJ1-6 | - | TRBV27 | CASSQQVYNSPLHF | TGTGCCAGCAGTCAACAGGTATATAATTCACCCCTCCACTTT